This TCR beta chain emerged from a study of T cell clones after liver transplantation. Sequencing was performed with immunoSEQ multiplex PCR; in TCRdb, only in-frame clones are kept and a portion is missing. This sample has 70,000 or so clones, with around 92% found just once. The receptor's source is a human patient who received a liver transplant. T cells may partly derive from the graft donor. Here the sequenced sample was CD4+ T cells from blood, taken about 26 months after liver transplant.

The CDR3 sequence: CASSKFVLGNTIYF. The CDR3, as DNA: TGTGCCAGTAGTAAGTTCGTACTTGGAAACACCATATATTTT. The chain couples TRBV19 to TRBJ1-3; D is ambiguous. Germline lookup yields CDR1 LNHDA and CDR2 SQIVND (reference sequence). CDR3 length equals 14 residues. V lost 4 bases and J 3 bases, leaving 10 bases between the germline ends.